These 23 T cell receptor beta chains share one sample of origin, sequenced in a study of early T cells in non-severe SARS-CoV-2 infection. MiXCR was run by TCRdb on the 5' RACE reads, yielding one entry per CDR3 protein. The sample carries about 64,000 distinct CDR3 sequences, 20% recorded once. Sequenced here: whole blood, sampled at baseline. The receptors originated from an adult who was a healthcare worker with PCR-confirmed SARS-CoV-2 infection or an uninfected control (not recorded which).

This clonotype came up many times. Here the CDR3 reads CASSYSGQGGAEAFF. The DNA of the CDR3 is TGTGCCAGCAGTTACTCGGGGCAGGGAGGAGCTGAAGCTTTCTTT. The chain combines TRBV6-5 with TRBJ1-1; tentative D call: TRBD1 (5 bases). The CDR3 runs 15 residues. Trimming left V 0 bases short and J 6 bases short, with 14 bases between. The germline V gene encodes CDR1 MNHEY and CDR2 SVGAGI.

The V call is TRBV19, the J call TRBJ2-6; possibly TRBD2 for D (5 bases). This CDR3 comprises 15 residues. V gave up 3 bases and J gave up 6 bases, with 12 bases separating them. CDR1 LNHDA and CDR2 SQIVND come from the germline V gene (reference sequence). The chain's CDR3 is CASSIPRDVANVLTF. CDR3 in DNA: TGTGCCAGTAGTATCCCCCGGGATGTGGCCAACGTCCTGACTTTC.

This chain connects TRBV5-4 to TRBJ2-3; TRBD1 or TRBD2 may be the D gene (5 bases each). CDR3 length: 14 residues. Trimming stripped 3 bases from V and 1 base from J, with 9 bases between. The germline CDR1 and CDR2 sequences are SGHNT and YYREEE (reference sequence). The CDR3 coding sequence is TGTGCCAGCAGCTGGGGACGCGGCACAGATACGCAGTATTTT. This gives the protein CASSWGRGTDTQYF.

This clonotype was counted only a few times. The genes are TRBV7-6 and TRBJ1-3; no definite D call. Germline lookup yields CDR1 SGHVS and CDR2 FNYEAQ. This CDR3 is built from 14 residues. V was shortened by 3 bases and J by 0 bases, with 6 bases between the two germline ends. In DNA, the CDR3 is TGTGCCAGCAGCTTCGGGATCTCTGGAAACACCATATATTTT. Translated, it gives CASSFGISGNTIYF. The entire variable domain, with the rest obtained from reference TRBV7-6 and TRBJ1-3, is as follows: GAGVSQSPRYKVTKRGQDVALRCDPISGHVSLYWYRQALGQGPEFLTYFNYEAQQDKSGLPNDRFSAERPEGSISTLTIQRTEQRDSAMYRCASSFGISGNTIYFGEGSWLTVV.

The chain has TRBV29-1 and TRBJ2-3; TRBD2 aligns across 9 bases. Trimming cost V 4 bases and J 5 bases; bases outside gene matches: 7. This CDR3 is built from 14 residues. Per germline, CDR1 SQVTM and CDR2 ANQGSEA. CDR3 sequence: CSVGKRGAGDTQYF. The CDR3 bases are TGCAGCGTTGGAAAGCGGGGGGCGGGAGATACGCAGTATTTT.

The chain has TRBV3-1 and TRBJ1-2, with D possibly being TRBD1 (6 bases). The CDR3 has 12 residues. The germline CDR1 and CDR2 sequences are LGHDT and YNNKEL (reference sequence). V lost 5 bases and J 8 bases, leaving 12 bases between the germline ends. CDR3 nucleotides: TGTGCCAGCAGCGGGGCAGGGGAAGGCTACACCTTC. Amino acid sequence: CASSGAGEGYTF.

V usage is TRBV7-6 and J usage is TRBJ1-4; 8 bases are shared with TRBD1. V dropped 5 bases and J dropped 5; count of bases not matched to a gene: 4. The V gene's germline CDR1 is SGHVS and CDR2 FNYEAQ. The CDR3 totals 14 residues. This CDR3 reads CASSPTGGNEKLFF. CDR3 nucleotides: TGTGCCAGCAGCCCCACAGGGGGAAATGAAAAACTGTTTTTT.

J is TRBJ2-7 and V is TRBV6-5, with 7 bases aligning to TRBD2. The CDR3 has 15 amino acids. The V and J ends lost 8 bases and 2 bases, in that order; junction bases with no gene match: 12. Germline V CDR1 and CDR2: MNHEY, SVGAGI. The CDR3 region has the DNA TGTGCCAGCGCGGTGTACGGTAGCGGGCCCTACGAGCAGTACTTC. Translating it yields CASAVYGSGPYEQYF.

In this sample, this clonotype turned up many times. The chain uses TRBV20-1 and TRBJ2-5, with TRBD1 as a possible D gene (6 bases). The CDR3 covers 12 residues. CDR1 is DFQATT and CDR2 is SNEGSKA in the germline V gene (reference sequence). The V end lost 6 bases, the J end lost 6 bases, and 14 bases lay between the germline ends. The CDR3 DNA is TGCAGTGCGGAAAAACAGGGAAAGACCCAGTACTTC. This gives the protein CSAEKQGKTQYF.

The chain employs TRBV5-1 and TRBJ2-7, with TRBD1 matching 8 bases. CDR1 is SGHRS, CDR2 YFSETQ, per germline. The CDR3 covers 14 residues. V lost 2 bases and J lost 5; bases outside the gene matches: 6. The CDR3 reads CASSFGTGSDEQYF. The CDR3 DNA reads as TGCGCCAGCAGCTTCGGGACAGGCTCGGACGAGCAGTACTTC.

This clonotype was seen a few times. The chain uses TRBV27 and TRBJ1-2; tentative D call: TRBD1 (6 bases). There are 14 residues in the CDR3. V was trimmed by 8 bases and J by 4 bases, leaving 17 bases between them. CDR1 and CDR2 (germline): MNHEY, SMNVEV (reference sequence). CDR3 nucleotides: TGTGCCAGCTCTCTCCGGGGGCGCGGCTATGGCTACACCTTC. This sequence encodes CASSLRGRGYGYTF.

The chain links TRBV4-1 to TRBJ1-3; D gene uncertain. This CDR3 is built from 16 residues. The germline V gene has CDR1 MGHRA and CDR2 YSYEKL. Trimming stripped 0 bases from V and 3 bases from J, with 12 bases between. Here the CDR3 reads CASSQEGTAVGNTIYF. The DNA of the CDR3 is TGCGCCAGCAGCCAAGAGGGAACAGCCGTTGGAAACACCATATATTTT.

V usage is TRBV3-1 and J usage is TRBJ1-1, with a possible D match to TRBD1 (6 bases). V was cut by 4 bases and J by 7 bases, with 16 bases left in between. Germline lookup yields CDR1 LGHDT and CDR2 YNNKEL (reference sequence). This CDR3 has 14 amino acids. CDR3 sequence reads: CASSRSGVLGEAFF. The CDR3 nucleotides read TGTGCCAGCAGCCGATCAGGGGTACTCGGTGAAGCTTTCTTT.

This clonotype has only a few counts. The CDR3 region has the DNA TGTGCCAGCAGCTTCAGCAGGGCGGATACGCAGTATTTT. Translating it yields CASSFSRADTQYF. The chain links TRBV7-9 to TRBJ2-3, with D possibly TRBD1 on 5 matching bases. CDR3 size: 13 residues. Trimming pared 3 bases from V and 6 bases from J, leaving 10 bases between. CDR1 is SEHNR and CDR2 is FQNEAQ in the germline V gene (reference sequence).

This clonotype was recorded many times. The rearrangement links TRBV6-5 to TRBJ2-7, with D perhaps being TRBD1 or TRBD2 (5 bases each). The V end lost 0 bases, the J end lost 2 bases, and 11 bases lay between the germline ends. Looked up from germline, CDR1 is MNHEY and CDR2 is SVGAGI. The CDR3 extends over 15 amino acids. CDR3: CASSYSGTKAYEQYF. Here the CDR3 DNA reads TGTGCCAGCAGTTACTCGGGGACGAAGGCCTACGAGCAGTACTTC.

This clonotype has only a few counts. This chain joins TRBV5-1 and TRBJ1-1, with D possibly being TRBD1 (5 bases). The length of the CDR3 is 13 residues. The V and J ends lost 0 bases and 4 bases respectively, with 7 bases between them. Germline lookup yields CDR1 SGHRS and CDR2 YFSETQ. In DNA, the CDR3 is TGCGCCAGCAGCTTGGAAGGGGTCACTGAAGCTTTCTTT. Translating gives CASSLEGVTEAFF.

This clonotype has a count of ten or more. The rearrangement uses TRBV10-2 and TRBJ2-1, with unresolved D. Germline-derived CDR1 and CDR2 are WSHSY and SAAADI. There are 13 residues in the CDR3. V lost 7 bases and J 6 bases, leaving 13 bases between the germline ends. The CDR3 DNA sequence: TGCGCCAGCATGAGGACCCGTCGCAATGAGCAGTTCTTC. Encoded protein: CASMRTRRNEQFF.

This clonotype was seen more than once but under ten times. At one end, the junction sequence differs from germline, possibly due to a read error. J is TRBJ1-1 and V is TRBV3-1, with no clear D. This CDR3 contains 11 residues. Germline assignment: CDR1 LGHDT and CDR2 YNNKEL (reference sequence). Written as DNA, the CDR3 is TGTGCTAGCAGTGAGAACACTGAAGCTTTCTTT. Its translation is CASSENTEAFF.

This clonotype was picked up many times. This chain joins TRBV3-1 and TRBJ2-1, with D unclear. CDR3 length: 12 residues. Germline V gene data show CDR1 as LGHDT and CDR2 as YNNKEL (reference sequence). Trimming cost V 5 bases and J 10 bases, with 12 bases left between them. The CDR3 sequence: CASSFPSGEQFF. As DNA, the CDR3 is TGTGCCAGCAGCTTCCCATCGGGCGAGCAGTTCTTC.

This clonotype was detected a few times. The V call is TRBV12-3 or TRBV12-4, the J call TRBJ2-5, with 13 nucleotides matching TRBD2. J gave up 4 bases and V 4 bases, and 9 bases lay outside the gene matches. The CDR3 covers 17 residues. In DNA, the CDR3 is TGTGCCAGCAGTTCGACCGGGACTAGCGGGGTTGCAGAGACCCAGTACTTC. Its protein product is CASSSTGTSGVAETQYF.

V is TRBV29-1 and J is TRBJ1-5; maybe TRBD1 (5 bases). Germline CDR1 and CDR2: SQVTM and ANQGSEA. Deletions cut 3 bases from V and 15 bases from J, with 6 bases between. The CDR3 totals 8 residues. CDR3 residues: CSVDGGHF. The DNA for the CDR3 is TGCAGCGTTGATGGGGGGCATTTT. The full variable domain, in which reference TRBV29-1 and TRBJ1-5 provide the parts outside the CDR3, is SAVISQKPSRDICQRGTSLTIQCQVDSQVTMMFWYRQQPGQSLTLIATANQGSEATYESGFVIDKFPISRPNLTFSTLTVSNMSPEDSSIYLCSVDGGHFGDGTRLSIL.

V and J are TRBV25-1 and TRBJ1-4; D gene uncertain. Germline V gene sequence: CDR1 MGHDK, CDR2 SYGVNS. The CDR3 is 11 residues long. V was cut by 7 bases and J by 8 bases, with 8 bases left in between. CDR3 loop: CASKLGEKLFF. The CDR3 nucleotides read TGTGCCAGCAAGCTCGGGGAAAAACTGTTTTTT.

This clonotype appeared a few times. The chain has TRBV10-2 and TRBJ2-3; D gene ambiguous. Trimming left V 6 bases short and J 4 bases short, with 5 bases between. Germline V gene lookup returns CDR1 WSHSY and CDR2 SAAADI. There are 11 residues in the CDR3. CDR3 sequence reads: CASSVADTQYF. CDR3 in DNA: TGCGCCAGCAGCGTAGCAGATACGCAGTATTTT.